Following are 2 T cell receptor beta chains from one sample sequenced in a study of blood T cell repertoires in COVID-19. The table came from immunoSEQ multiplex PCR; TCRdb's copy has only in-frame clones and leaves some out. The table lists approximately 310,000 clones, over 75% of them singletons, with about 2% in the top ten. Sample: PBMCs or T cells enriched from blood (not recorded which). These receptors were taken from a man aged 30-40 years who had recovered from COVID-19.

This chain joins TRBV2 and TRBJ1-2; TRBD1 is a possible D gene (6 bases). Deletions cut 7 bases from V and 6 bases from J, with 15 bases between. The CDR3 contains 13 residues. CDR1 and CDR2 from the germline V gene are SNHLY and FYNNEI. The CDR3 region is CASTLGGLNGYTF. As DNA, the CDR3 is TGTGCCAGCACCCTGGGGGGGCTTAATGGCTACACCTTC. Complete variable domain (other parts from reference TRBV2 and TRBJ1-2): EPEVTQTPSHQVTQMGQEVILRCVPISNHLYFYWYRQILGQKVEFLVSFYNNEISEKSEIFDDQFSVERPDGSNFTLKIRSTKLEDSAMYFCASTLGGLNGYTFGSGTRLTVV.

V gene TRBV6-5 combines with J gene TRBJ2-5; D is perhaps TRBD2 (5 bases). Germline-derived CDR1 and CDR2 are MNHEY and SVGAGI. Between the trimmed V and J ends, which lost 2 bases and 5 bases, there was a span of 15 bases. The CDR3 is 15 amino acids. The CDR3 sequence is CASSYTGQEVETQYF. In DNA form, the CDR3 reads TGTGCCAGCAGTTACACCGGGCAGGAGGTGGAGACCCAGTACTTC.